This T cell receptor beta chain was recorded in a study of regulatory T cells in long-lasting Graves disease. This clonotype was found a few times. For TCR beta, libraries came from iRepertoire HTBI primers and Arm-PCR of CDR3 regions. One entry per CDR3 protein, called by TCRdb with MiXCR from the multiplex PCR reads. The sample records about 470,000 distinct CDR3 sequences, 15% being singletons. The CDR3 runs to 15 residues. Germline CDR1 LNHDA, CDR2 SQIVND (reference sequence). With 2 bases removed from V and 3 bases from J, the gap between germline ends came to 10 bases. Time point in this sample: newly diagnosed GD, antithyroid drugs for less than 3 months. PBMC-derived RNA was used for the TCR library. This same sample was also part of a study on T cells in Graves' hyperthyroidism and ophthalmopathy.

The sample here was peripheral blood mononuclear cells (PBMCs), taken at new diagnosis, from a patient treated with antithyroid drugs. This TCR derives from a woman in her twenties or thirties with Graves disease. This chain uses TRBV19 with TRBJ1-4; D uncertain. Here the CDR3 reads CASSITDGANEKLFF. The CDR3 bases are TGTGCCAGTAGTATAACGGACGGGGCTAATGAAAAACTGTTTTTT. The variable domain in full, completed from reference TRBV19 and TRBJ1-4, reads DGGITQSPKYLFRKEGQNVTLSCEQNLNHDAMYWYRQDPGQGLRLIYYSQIVNDFQKGDIAEGYSVSREKKESFPLTVTSAQKNPTAFYLCASSITDGANEKLFFGSGTQLSVL.